This T cell receptor (beta chain) was captured in a study of blood T cell repertoires in COVID-19. Study details: There were acute and convalescent COVID-19 samples, and they came from the United States, Italy and Spain. In each case, the material was cDNA or gDNA derived from T cells, B-cell-depleted T cells, or PBMCs.

Trimming took 4 bases from V and 0 from J, leaving 14 bases between them. The CDR3 loop spans 15 amino acids. From germline, CDR1 is SGHRS and CDR2 YFSETQ. Original methodology: Cell counts per sample came from amplifying reference gene primers. Using immunoSEQ multiplex PCR, the repertoire was profiled, and TCRdb retains in-frame clones only, with some absent. V and J calls and clone size are as listed in that table; D and trimming were resolved from the DNA. This table has about 110,000 clones, around four fifths appearing once. The clonotype originates from an older woman with acute or convalescent COVID-19. The chain uses TRBV5-1 and TRBJ2-7, with D possibly matching TRBD1 (6 bases). The specimen sequenced was peripheral blood. The CDR3 region is CASSRDGGSSYEQYF. As DNA, the CDR3 is TGCGCCAGCAGCCGAGATGGGGGCAGCTCCTACGAGCAGTACTTC.